The present T cell receptor (beta chain) was sequenced within a study of PD-1 blockade in classical Hodgkin lymphoma. CDR3 length equals 11 residues. Germline loops: CDR1 SQVTM, CDR2 ANQGSEA. V lost 6 bases to trimming and J lost 2 bases, with 7 bases between them. Here immunoSEQ multiplex PCR was the method, and the copy in TCRdb shows in-frame clones only, minus some. The profile shows roughly 48,000 clones, approximately 89% of them singletons. The sample's time point: cycle 4 day 1 (C4D1), after 5 to 7 weeks of nivolumab. Each patient relapsed following autologous stem cell transplantation, and prior brentuximab vedotin exposure differed. The patients, who had relapsed/refractory classical Hodgkin lymphoma, achieved best responses of complete response, partial response or progressive disease. As for this clone: Its target is not known. This sample also contains other DNA sequences that code for the same CDR3.

Study-wide points: At baseline, newly diagnosed patients reportedly showed less TCR diversity than healthy donors. By cycle point C4D1, TCR diversity had risen significantly in CD4+ cells (but not CD8+ cells).

This receptor was taken from a human donor with classical Hodgkin lymphoma. This chain joins TRBV29-1 and TRBJ1-1; the D is unclear. Sequenced here: peripheral blood mononuclear cells (PBMCs), sampled before the fourth cycle of nivolumab. CDR3: CSVGRNTEAFF. CDR3 sequence (DNA): TGCAGCGTGGGTAGAAACACTGAAGCTTTCTTT. Full variable domain (outside the CDR3, taken from reference TRBV29-1 and TRBJ1-1): SAVISQKPSRDICQRGTSLTIQCQVDSQVTMMFWYRQQPGQSLTLIATANQGSEATYESGFVIDKFPISRPNLTFSTLTVSNMSPEDSSIYLCSVGRNTEAFFGQGTRLTVV.